This T cell receptor beta chain was sequenced during a study of blood T cell repertoires in COVID-19. The wider study: Donors in the United States, Italy and Spain gave samples during acute or convalescent COVID-19. PBMCs, B-cell-depleted T cells, or T cells were the source of the cDNA or gDNA that made up the material.

Original analysis: Nucleated cell counts were estimated from reference gene primer amplification. The assay was immunoSEQ multiplex PCR, and TCRdb's table has in-frame clones only and misses some. The V and J calls and clone size are taken from that table; D and trimming were inferred from the DNA. Of 93,000 or so clones in the sample, roughly 87% were seen once. CDR3 size: 16 residues. V lost 4 bases to trimming and J lost 6 bases; unmatched junction nucleotides: 8. Germline lookup yields CDR1 SGHNT and CDR2 YYREEE (reference sequence). Sequencing was carried out using peripheral blood. V is TRBV5-4 and J is TRBJ2-2, with 11 bases lining up with TRBD2. The sequence was collected from a human donor in a cohort sampled during active COVID-19. The CDR3 protein is CASSPRNSGGAGELFF. The CDR3 DNA reads as TGTGCCAGCAGCCCAAGAAATAGCGGGGGGGCCGGGGAGCTGTTTTTT.